These T cell receptor beta chains were read from a single sample in a study of blood T cell repertoires in COVID-19. TCRdb's table, derived via immunoSEQ multiplex PCR, lists solely in-frame clones and lacks some. The sample lists more than 200,000 clones, roughly 87% occurring once. The sequencing sample was made of PBMCs or T cells enriched from blood (not recorded which). Receptors originate from a young man in a cohort exposed to, infected with or recovered from COVID-19 (not recorded which). CDR3s include the opening cysteine and the closing phenylalanine or tryptophan. D genes are given only for firm matches. Some rows have no size entry. The others give once, few or many, or a class for an expanded clone.

abundance: NA; j_gene: TRBJ2-1; v_gene: TRBV7-9; d_gene: TRBD2; CDR3aa: CASSLATAGGYNEQFF; CDR3nt: TGTGCCAGCAGCTTAGCGACGGCGGGAGGGTACAATGAGCAGTTCTTC
abundance: few; j_gene: TRBJ1-1; v_gene: TRBV5-4; d_gene: NA; CDR3aa: CASRGGPGTLGAFF; CDR3nt: TGTGCCAGTCGGGGAGGGCCAGGGACTCTAGGGGCTTTCTTT
abundance: NA; j_gene: TRBJ1-4; v_gene: TRBV7-9; d_gene: NA; CDR3aa: CASSRDLRGEKLFF; CDR3nt: TGTGCCAGCAGCCGGGACCTTAGGGGGGAAAAACTGTTTTTT
abundance: NA; j_gene: TRBJ1-4; v_gene: TRBV13; d_gene: TRBD1; CDR3aa: CASSLRTGSRKLFF; CDR3nt: TGTGCCAGCAGCTTAAGGACAGGGTCAAGAAAACTGTTTTTT
abundance: NA; j_gene: TRBJ2-3; v_gene: TRBV28; d_gene: TRBD1; CDR3aa: CASRRDRAGNTQYF; CDR3nt: TGTGCCAGCAGGCGGGACAGGGCGGGGAATACGCAGTATTTT
abundance: NA; j_gene: TRBJ1-5; v_gene: TRBV27; d_gene: TRBD1; CDR3aa: CASSLWTGPNQPQHF; CDR3nt: TGTGCCAGCAGTTTATGGACAGGGCCAAATCAGCCCCAGCATTTT
abundance: NA; j_gene: TRBJ2-3; v_gene: TRBV19; d_gene: NA; CDR3aa: CASSPLLYGTREYF; CDR3nt: TGTGCCAGTAGCCCTCTTCTATACGGGACAAGGGAATATTTT
abundance: few; j_gene: TRBJ1-4; v_gene: TRBV28; d_gene: NA; CDR3aa: CASSLMTGANEKLFF; CDR3nt: TGTGCCAGCAGCCTTATGACAGGAGCTAATGAAAAACTGTTTTTT
abundance: NA; j_gene: TRBJ1-5; v_gene: TRBV11-2; d_gene: NA; CDR3aa: CASSLTQGQPQHF; CDR3nt: TGTGCCAGCAGCTTAACGCAGGGCCAGCCCCAGCATTTT
abundance: NA; j_gene: TRBJ2-7; v_gene: TRBV4-2; d_gene: TRBD2; CDR3aa: CASSSRTSGRDEQYF; CDR3nt: TGTGCCAGCAGCTCCCGGACTAGCGGGCGAGACGAGCAGTACTTC
abundance: few; j_gene: TRBJ2-3; v_gene: TRBV11-3; d_gene: TRBD1; CDR3aa: CASSLGQGQGIDTQYF; CDR3nt: TGTGCCAGCAGCTTAGGACAGGGCCAAGGAATAGATACGCAGTATTTT
abundance: NA; j_gene: TRBJ2-2; v_gene: TRBV28; d_gene: TRBD2; CDR3aa: CASSITSDPYTGELFF; CDR3nt: TGTGCCAGCAGTATAACTAGCGACCCATACACCGGGGAGCTGTTTTTT
abundance: NA; j_gene: TRBJ2-3; v_gene: TRBV27; d_gene: NA; CDR3aa: CASSSPSRTDTQYF; CDR3nt: TGTGCCAGCAGTTCTCCCTCCCGCACAGATACGCAGTATTTT
abundance: NA; j_gene: TRBJ2-3; v_gene: TRBV7-9; d_gene: NA; CDR3aa: CASSLDGRDTDTQYF; CDR3nt: TGTGCCAGCAGCTTAGACGGGAGAGACACAGATACGCAGTATTTT
abundance: NA; j_gene: TRBJ1-1; v_gene: TRBV29-1; d_gene: TRBD1; CDR3aa: CSSTGGWNTEAFF; CDR3nt: TGCAGCTCTACAGGGGGCTGGAACACTGAAGCTTTCTTT
abundance: NA; j_gene: TRBJ2-2; v_gene: TRBV19; d_gene: NA; CDR3aa: CASSMRAVTGELFF; CDR3nt: TGTGCCAGTAGTATGAGGGCGGTAACCGGGGAGCTGTTTTTT
abundance: NA; j_gene: TRBJ2-1; v_gene: TRBV9; d_gene: TRBD2; CDR3aa: CASSGKASGSNEQFF; CDR3nt: TGTGCCAGCAGCGGAAAAGCTAGCGGGAGCAATGAGCAGTTCTTC
abundance: NA; j_gene: TRBJ2-7; v_gene: TRBV10-1; d_gene: TRBD2; CDR3aa: CASSSRLAGSYEQYF; CDR3nt: TGCGCCAGCAGCTCTCGGCTAGCGGGGAGCTACGAGCAGTACTTC
abundance: NA; j_gene: TRBJ1-1; v_gene: TRBV28; d_gene: NA; CDR3aa: CASTEQMNTEAFF; CDR3nt: TGTGCCAGCACGGAGCAAATGAACACTGAAGCTTTCTTT
abundance: NA; j_gene: TRBJ2-1; v_gene: TRBV6-2/TRBV6-3; d_gene: NA; CDR3aa: CASSYEGGEQFF; CDR3nt: TGTGCCAGCAGTTACGAAGGAGGGGAGCAGTTCTTC
abundance: once; j_gene: TRBJ1-1; v_gene: TRBV5-8; d_gene: TRBD1; CDR3aa: CASSWGKKAGQGMVTEAFF; CDR3nt: TGTGCCAGCAGCTGGGGTAAAAAAGCGGGACAGGGTATGGTTACTGAAGCTTTCTTT
abundance: NA; j_gene: TRBJ1-3; v_gene: TRBV11-2; d_gene: NA; CDR3aa: CASTYTGNTIYF; CDR3nt: TGTGCCAGCACCTATACTGGAAACACCATATATTTT
abundance: few; j_gene: TRBJ1-4; v_gene: TRBV7-9; d_gene: TRBD1; CDR3aa: CASSPGTGKLFF; CDR3nt: TGTGCCAGCAGCCCCGGGACAGGGAAGCTGTTTTTT
abundance: NA; j_gene: TRBJ2-1; v_gene: TRBV5-5; d_gene: NA; CDR3aa: CASSLEVSYNEQFF; CDR3nt: TGTGCCAGCAGCTTAGAGGTCTCCTACAATGAGCAGTTCTTC
abundance: NA; j_gene: TRBJ2-1; v_gene: TRBV10-3; d_gene: TRBD1; CDR3aa: CAIRDRDPYNEQFF; CDR3nt: TGTGCCATCAGGGACAGGGACCCCTACAATGAGCAGTTCTTC
abundance: once; j_gene: TRBJ1-1; v_gene: TRBV29-1; d_gene: NA; CDR3aa: CSAVGRQNTEAFF; CDR3nt: TGCAGCGCCGTCGGGAGGCAGAACACTGAAGCTTTCTTT
abundance: NA; j_gene: TRBJ1-5; v_gene: TRBV28; d_gene: TRBD1; CDR3aa: CASSSEYRAGGTKPQHF; CDR3nt: TGTGCCAGCAGTTCTGAATATCGGGCAGGGGGAACGAAGCCCCAGCATTTT
abundance: once; j_gene: TRBJ2-1; v_gene: TRBV2; d_gene: TRBD1; CDR3aa: CASLGTGDYIEQFF; CDR3nt: TGTGCCAGCCTGGGGACAGGGGATTACATAGAGCAGTTCTTC
abundance: NA; j_gene: TRBJ1-2; v_gene: TRBV5-1; d_gene: TRBD1; CDR3aa: CASSPAGTGRANYGYTF; CDR3nt: TGCGCCAGCAGCCCCGCCGGGACAGGCCGAGCTAACTATGGCTACACCTTC
abundance: NA; j_gene: TRBJ2-2; v_gene: TRBV28; d_gene: TRBD2; CDR3aa: CASSLGTRNTGELFF; CDR3nt: TGTGCCAGCAGTTTGGGGACTAGAAACACCGGGGAGCTGTTTTTT
abundance: NA; j_gene: TRBJ2-1; v_gene: TRBV14; d_gene: NA; CDR3aa: CASSPTGFPYNEQFF; CDR3nt: TGTGCCAGCAGCCCGACAGGCTTCCCCTACAATGAGCAGTTCTTC
abundance: NA; j_gene: TRBJ1-1; v_gene: TRBV27; d_gene: NA; CDR3aa: CASSSRRENTEAFF; CDR3nt: TGTGCCAGCAGTTCACGACGGGAGAACACTGAAGCTTTCTTT
abundance: NA; j_gene: TRBJ2-7; v_gene: TRBV7-8; d_gene: NA; CDR3aa: CASSLRSGLTYEQYF; CDR3nt: TGTGCCAGCAGCTTACGTAGCGGACTTACCTACGAGCAGTACTTC
abundance: NA; j_gene: TRBJ2-1; v_gene: TRBV6-5; d_gene: TRBD2; CDR3aa: CATLPASGSWNEQFF; CDR3nt: TGTGCCACCCTCCCCGCTAGCGGGAGTTGGAATGAGCAGTTCTTC
abundance: NA; j_gene: TRBJ2-1; v_gene: TRBV6-4; d_gene: TRBD1; CDR3aa: CASKFRHRGESEQFF; CDR3nt: TGTGCCAGCAAATTTCGACACAGGGGGGAGAGTGAGCAGTTCTTC
abundance: few; j_gene: TRBJ1-4; v_gene: TRBV28; d_gene: TRBD1; CDR3aa: CATGTGGEKLFF; CDR3nt: TGTGCCACCGGGACAGGCGGTGAAAAACTGTTTTTT
abundance: NA; j_gene: TRBJ1-2; v_gene: TRBV27; d_gene: TRBD1; CDR3aa: CASSPGTGGHYGYTF; CDR3nt: TGTGCCAGCAGTCCCGGGACAGGGGGCCACTATGGCTACACCTTC
abundance: NA; j_gene: TRBJ2-5; v_gene: TRBV7-2; d_gene: NA; CDR3aa: CASSSPQASQKETQYF; CDR3nt: TGTGCCAGCAGCTCCCCCCAGGCCAGCCAGAAAGAGACCCAGTACTTC
abundance: NA; j_gene: TRBJ2-4; v_gene: TRBV25-1; d_gene: NA; CDR3aa: CASSDQDIQYF; CDR3nt: TGTGCCAGCAGTGATCAGGACATTCAGTACTTC
abundance: many; j_gene: TRBJ2-7; v_gene: TRBV9; d_gene: TRBD1; CDR3aa: CASSVDGTDPYEQYF; CDR3nt: TGTGCCAGCAGCGTAGACGGGACAGACCCCTACGAGCAGTACTTC
abundance: NA; j_gene: TRBJ2-6; v_gene: TRBV1; d_gene: NA; CDR3aa: CTSSQWGPNSGANVLTF; CDR3nt: TGCACCAGCAGCCAATGGGGGCCCAACTCTGGGGCCAACGTCCTGACTTTC
abundance: NA; j_gene: TRBJ2-3; v_gene: TRBV2; d_gene: TRBD2; CDR3aa: CARDGSGEGTDTQYF; CDR3nt: TGTGCCAGGGACGGTAGCGGGGAGGGCACAGATACGCAGTATTTT
abundance: NA; j_gene: TRBJ2-7; v_gene: TRBV10-2; d_gene: TRBD1; CDR3aa: CATGTGFGEQYF; CDR3nt: TGCGCCACTGGGACAGGGTTCGGCGAGCAGTACTTC
abundance: NA; j_gene: TRBJ2-5; v_gene: TRBV11-2; d_gene: NA; CDR3aa: CASSLGSYSVSETQYF; CDR3nt: TGTGCCAGCAGCTTAGGATCTTACAGTGTCTCGGAGACCCAGTACTTC
abundance: NA; j_gene: TRBJ2-7; v_gene: TRBV4-3; d_gene: NA; CDR3aa: CASSQVAPSSYEQYF; CDR3nt: TGCGCCAGCAGCCAAGTGGCCCCAAGCTCCTACGAGCAGTACTTC
abundance: NA; j_gene: TRBJ1-1; v_gene: TRBV7-2; d_gene: NA; CDR3aa: CASSQQWNTEAFF; CDR3nt: TGTGCCAGCAGCCAACAGTGGAACACTGAAGCTTTCTTT
abundance: NA; j_gene: TRBJ2-1; v_gene: TRBV7-9; d_gene: NA; CDR3aa: CASGRWNEQFF; CDR3nt: TGTGCCAGCGGGAGGTGGAATGAGCAGTTCTTC
abundance: NA; j_gene: TRBJ1-5; v_gene: TRBV27; d_gene: TRBD1; CDR3aa: CASGAGQGTIKPQHF; CDR3nt: TGTGCCAGTGGGGCGGGACAGGGTACAATCAAGCCCCAGCATTTT